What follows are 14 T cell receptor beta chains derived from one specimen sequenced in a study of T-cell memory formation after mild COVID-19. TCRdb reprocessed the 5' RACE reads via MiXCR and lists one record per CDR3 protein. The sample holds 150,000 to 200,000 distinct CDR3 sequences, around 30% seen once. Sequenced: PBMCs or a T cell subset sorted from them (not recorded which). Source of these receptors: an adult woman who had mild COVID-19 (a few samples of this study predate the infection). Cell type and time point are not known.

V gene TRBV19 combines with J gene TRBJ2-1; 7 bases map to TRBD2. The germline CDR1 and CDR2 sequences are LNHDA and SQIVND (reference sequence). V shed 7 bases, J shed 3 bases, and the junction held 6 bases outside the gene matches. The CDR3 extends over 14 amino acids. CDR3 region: CASMSGGSYNEQFF. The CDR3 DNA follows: TGTGCCAGTATGTCTGGCGGGAGCTACAATGAGCAGTTCTTC.

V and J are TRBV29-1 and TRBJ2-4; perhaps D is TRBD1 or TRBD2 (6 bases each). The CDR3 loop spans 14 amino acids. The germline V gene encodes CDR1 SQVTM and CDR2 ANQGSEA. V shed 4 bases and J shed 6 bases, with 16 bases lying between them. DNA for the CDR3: TGCAGCGTTGCCACCCCTGAGGGGGGAAACATTCAGTACTTC. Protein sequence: CSVATPEGGNIQYF.

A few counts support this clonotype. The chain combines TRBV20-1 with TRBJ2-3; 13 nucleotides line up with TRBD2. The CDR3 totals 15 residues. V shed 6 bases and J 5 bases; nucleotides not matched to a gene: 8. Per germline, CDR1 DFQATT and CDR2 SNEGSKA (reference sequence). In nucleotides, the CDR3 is TGCAGTGCCAGGACTAGCGGGAGTATAAGAGATACGCAGTATTTT. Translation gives CSARTSGSIRDTQYF.

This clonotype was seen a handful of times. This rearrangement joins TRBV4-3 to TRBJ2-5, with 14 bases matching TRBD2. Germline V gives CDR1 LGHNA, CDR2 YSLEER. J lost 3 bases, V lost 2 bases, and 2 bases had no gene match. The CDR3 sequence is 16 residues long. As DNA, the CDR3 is TGCGCCAGCAGCCAACCGGGACTAGCGGGAGAAGAGACCCAGTACTTC. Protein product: CASSQPGLAGEETQYF.

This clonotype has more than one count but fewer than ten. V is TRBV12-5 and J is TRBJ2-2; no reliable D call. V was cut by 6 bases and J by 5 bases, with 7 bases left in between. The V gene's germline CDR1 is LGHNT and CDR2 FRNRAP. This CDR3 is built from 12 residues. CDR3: CASGYETGELFF. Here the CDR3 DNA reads TGTGCTAGTGGGTATGAAACCGGGGAGCTGTTTTTT.

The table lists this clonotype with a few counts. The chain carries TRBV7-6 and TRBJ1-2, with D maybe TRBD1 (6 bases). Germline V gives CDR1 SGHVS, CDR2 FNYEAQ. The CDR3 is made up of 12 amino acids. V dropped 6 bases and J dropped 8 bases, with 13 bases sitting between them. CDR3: CASRPQGRGYTF. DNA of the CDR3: TGTGCCAGCAGACCACAGGGTCGGGGCTACACCTTC.

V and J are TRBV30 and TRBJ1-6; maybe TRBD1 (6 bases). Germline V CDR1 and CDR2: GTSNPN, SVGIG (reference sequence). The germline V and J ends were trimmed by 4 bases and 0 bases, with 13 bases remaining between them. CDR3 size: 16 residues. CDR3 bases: TGTGCCTGGACAGGGGTGGGCTTCTCCTATAATTCACCCCTCCACTTT. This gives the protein CAWTGVGFSYNSPLHF. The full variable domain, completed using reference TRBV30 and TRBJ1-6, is SQTIHQWPATLVQPVGSPLSLECTVEGTSNPNLYWYRQAAGRGLQLLFYSVGIGQISSEVPQNLSASRPQDRQFILSSKKLLLSDSGFYLCAWTGVGFSYNSPLHFGNGTRLTVT.

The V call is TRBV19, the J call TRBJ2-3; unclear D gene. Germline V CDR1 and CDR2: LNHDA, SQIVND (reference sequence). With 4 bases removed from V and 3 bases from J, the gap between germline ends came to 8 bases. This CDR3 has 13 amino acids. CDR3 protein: CASSTSATDTQYF. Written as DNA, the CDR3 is TGTGCCAGTAGTACCAGCGCAACAGATACGCAGTATTTT.

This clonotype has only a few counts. CDR3 in DNA: TGTGCCAGCAGTGGAGCACTAGCGGGGGTACTCTACGAGCAGTACTTC. Translation gives CASSGALAGVLYEQYF. The chain has TRBV6-1 and TRBJ2-7, with TRBD2 identical over 11 bases. The CDR3 loop spans 16 amino acids. Trimming at V came to 4 bases and at J to 3 bases, leaving 8 bases not matched to a gene. The germline V gene encodes CDR1 MNHNS and CDR2 SASEGT.

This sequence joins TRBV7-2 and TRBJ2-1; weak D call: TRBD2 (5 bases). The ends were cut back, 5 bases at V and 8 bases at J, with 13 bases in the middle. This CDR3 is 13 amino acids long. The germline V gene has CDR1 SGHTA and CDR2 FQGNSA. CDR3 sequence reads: CASSRDGEHEQFF. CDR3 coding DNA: TGTGCCAGCAGCCGTGACGGGGAACATGAGCAGTTCTTC.

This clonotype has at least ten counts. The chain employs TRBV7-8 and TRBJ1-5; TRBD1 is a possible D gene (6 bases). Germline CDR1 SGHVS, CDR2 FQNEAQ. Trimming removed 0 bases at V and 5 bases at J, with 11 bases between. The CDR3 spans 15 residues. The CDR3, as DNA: TGTGCCAGCAGCTTAGCTCGGACAGCCTATCAGCCCCAGCATTTT. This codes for CASSLARTAYQPQHF.

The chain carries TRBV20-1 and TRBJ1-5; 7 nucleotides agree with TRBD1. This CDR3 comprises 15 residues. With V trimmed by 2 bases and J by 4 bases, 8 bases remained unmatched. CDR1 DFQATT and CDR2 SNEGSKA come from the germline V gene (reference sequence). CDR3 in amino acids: CSARPGGRENQPQHF. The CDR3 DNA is TGCAGTGCTAGACCAGGGGGGCGCGAAAATCAGCCCCAGCATTTT.

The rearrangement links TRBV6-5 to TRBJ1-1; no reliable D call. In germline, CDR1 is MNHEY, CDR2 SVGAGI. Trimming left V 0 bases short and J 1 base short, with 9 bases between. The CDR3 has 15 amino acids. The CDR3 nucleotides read TGTGCCAGCAGTTACTCTACATCGGGGAACACTGAAGCTTTCTTT. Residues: CASSYSTSGNTEAFF.

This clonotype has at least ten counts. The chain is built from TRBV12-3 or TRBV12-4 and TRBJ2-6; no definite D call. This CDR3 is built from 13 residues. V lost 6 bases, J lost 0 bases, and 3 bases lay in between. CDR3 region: CASSFSGANVLTF. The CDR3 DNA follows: TGTGCCAGCAGCTTCTCTGGGGCCAACGTCCTGACTTTC.